Below are 18 T cell receptor beta chains sequenced from a single sample in a study of cytomegalovirus exposure and HLA in healthy donors. Vbeta (60) and Jbeta (13) primers were used in the PCR. The protocol was immunoSEQ multiplex PCR, while the TCRdb copy is restricted to in-frame clones and leaves out a portion. The table shows some 130,000 clones, with about three quarters occurring only once. The specimen was PBMCs. The receptor set was obtained from a human donor in good health.

This clone has more than one count but fewer than ten. The chain couples TRBV5-4 to TRBJ2-3; TRBD2 might be the D (6 bases). Trimming left V 4 bases short and J 6 bases short, with 12 bases between. This CDR3 is built from 13 residues. CDR1 SGHNT and CDR2 YYREEE come from the germline V gene (reference sequence). CDR3 sequence (DNA): TGTGCCAGCAGCCCCCGGGGAGGTGATACGCAGTATTTT. Its translation is CASSPRGGDTQYF.

A single count supports this clone. The chain links TRBV10-3 to TRBJ2-7; 8 nucleotides line up with TRBD2. The CDR3 has 16 amino acids. Trimming took 10 bases from V and 2 from J; bases not matched to a gene: 16. The germline V gene has CDR1 ENHRY and CDR2 SYGVKD. CDR3 in DNA: TGTGCCAACCCTCCGGGTGAAGCGGGGGCCGCCTACGAGCAGTACTTC. As protein: CANPPGEAGAAYEQYF.

The chain joins TRBV5-4 to TRBJ2-2; 10 bases line up with TRBD2. Germline CDR1 SGHNT, CDR2 YYREEE (reference sequence). With V trimmed by 0 bases and J by 1 base, 0 bases remained unmatched. The CDR3 contains 16 residues. CDR3 amino acids: CASSLGTSGNTGELFF. The CDR3, as DNA: TGTGCCAGCAGCTTGGGGACTAGCGGGAACACCGGGGAGCTGTTTTTT.

This clone was observed a few times. The rearrangement uses TRBV9 and TRBJ2-7; TRBD2 matches at 8 bases. The V segment lost 0 bases and the J segment 6 bases; nucleotides outside the gene matches: 8. Germline V CDR1 and CDR2: SGDLS, YYNGEE. The CDR3 is 15 amino acids. The CDR3 is CASSVGGGRWGEQYF. The CDR3 DNA reads as TGTGCCAGCAGCGTAGGGGGCGGGAGGTGGGGCGAGCAGTACTTC.

The V gene is TRBV28, the J gene TRBJ2-5, with TRBD2 matching 7 bases. The junction had 15 bases not matched to a gene; V was cut back by 3 bases and J by 2 bases. CDR3 length: 18 residues. Germline V CDR1 and CDR2: MDHEN, SYDVKM. CDR3 sequence (DNA): TGTGCCAGCAGTTTGATCAGTCTAGGCGGGAGAGCTCAAGAGACCCAGTACTTC. Protein: CASSLISLGGRAQETQYF.

The genes are TRBV30 and TRBJ2-3; TRBD2 matches at 7 bases. Germline loops: CDR1 GTSNPN, CDR2 SVGIG (reference sequence). V lost 2 bases and J lost 1; bases outside the gene matches: 3. The CDR3 consists of 14 residues. The CDR3 region is CAWSTGGRTDTQYF. The CDR3 DNA follows: TGTGCCTGGAGTACGGGGGGACGCACAGATACGCAGTATTTT.

The V and J genes are TRBV30 and TRBJ2-5; tentative D call: TRBD2 (7 bases). The CDR3 is 15 residues long. Germline CDR1 is GTSNPN and CDR2 is SVGIG (reference sequence). Trimming left V 5 bases short and J 4 bases short, with 20 bases between. In nucleotides, the CDR3 is TGTGCCTGGGGGGGAGCGGGGCTGGGGGCAGAGACCCAGTACTTC. This translates into CAWGGAGLGAETQYF.

This sequence joins TRBV7-2 and TRBJ1-1; D is undetermined. V lost 4 bases and J lost 8, with 14 bases in between. Germline CDR1 and CDR2: SGHTA and FQGNSA. This CDR3 spans 13 amino acids. CDR3 in amino acids: CASSWQPSKEAFF. The DNA of the CDR3 is TGTGCCAGCAGCTGGCAACCCTCAAAGGAAGCTTTCTTT.

The chain employs TRBV5-1 and TRBJ2-3; 10 nucleotides line up with TRBD2. The CDR3 has 19 amino acids. V was pared by 0 bases and J by 8 bases, with 18 bases of the junction left unmatched. Germline CDR1 is SGHRS and CDR2 is YFSETQ. The CDR3 reads CASSLAGSGRTHSRFTQYF. In DNA form, the CDR3 reads TGCGCCAGCAGCTTGGCGGGTAGCGGGAGGACCCACTCGCGGTTTACGCAGTATTTT.

V is TRBV5-6 and J is TRBJ1-2, with TRBD1 matching 8 bases. The CDR3 is made up of 13 amino acids. V lost 4 bases to trimming and J lost 6 bases; unmatched junction nucleotides: 5. The V gene's germline CDR1 is SGHDT and CDR2 YYEEEE. The CDR3 DNA reads as TGTGCCAGCAGCCCCTTGACAGGGGATGGCTACACCTTC. It encodes CASSPLTGDGYTF.

This clone came up a few times. The gene calls are TRBV6-5 and TRBJ2-1; maybe TRBD1 (6 bases). Germline CDR1 MNHEY, CDR2 SVGAGI. There are 13 residues in the CDR3. Trimming took 6 bases from V and 3 from J, leaving 9 bases between them. This CDR3 reads CASSSTGYNEQFF. In nucleotides, the CDR3 is TGTGCCAGCAGCTCGACAGGCTACAATGAGCAGTTCTTC.

This sequence joins TRBV10-3 and TRBJ1-2, with a weak D call TRBD1 (6 bases). The CDR3 is made up of 14 amino acids. Germline loops: CDR1 ENHRY, CDR2 SYGVKD. V lost 7 bases and J lost 0, with 12 bases in between. The CDR3 sequence: CAIKKTGTNYGYTF. The DNA of the CDR3 is TGTGCCATCAAAAAGACAGGAACTAACTATGGCTACACCTTC.

V is TRBV9 and J is TRBJ1-2, with D unresolved. Trimming cost V 3 bases and J 6 bases, with 12 bases left between them. CDR1 and CDR2 (germline): SGDLS, YYNGEE. The CDR3 totals 13 residues. CDR3 region: CASSAPGADGYTF. The DNA of the CDR3 is TGTGCCAGCAGCGCCCCGGGAGCGGATGGCTACACCTTC.

This clone was detected once. The V gene is TRBV28, the J gene TRBJ2-7, with 11 positions matching TRBD1. Looked up from germline, CDR1 is MDHEN and CDR2 is SYDVKM. CDR3 size: 15 residues. The V segment lost 5 bases and the J segment 6 bases; nucleotides outside the gene matches: 9. CDR3 sequence (DNA): TGTGCCAGCAGTGGCGCCGGACAGGGGGCTTCCGAGCAGTACTTC. Protein: CASSGAGQGASEQYF.

The chain uses TRBV7-2 and TRBJ1-6, with D maybe TRBD1 (5 bases). Trimming cost V 4 bases and J 9 bases, with 16 bases left between them. This CDR3 is 15 amino acids long. Germline V lookup: CDR1 SGHTA, CDR2 FQGNSA. CDR3 sequence: CASSSQGQGGSPLHF. The CDR3 DNA is TGTGCCAGCAGCTCCCAAGGGCAGGGTGGTTCACCCCTCCACTTT.

This clone was detected once. V gene TRBV6-4 combines with J gene TRBJ2-1; TRBD2 agrees at 7 bases. CDR1 MRHNA and CDR2 SNTAGT come from the germline V gene. The ends lost 6 bases at V and 7 bases at J; junction bases unmatched: 12. CDR3 size: 15 residues. The CDR3 DNA sequence: TGTGCCAGCAGCACTACCGGGGGGAGTTCTAATGAGCAGTTCTTC. It encodes CASSTTGGSSNEQFF.

This clone was recorded a few times. The V call is TRBV19, the J call TRBJ1-4, with a possible D match to TRBD1 (6 bases). The V gene's germline CDR1 is LNHDA and CDR2 SQIVND (reference sequence). There are 14 residues in the CDR3. V lost 8 bases, J lost 0 bases, and 10 bases lay in between. CDR3 coding DNA: TGTGCCAGTGGGGGCGGGTCAACTAATGAAAAACTGTTTTTT. As protein: CASGGGSTNEKLFF. The full variable domain, completed using reference TRBV19 and TRBJ1-4, is DGGITQSPKYLFRKEGQNVTLSCEQNLNHDAMYWYRQDPGQGLRLIYYSQIVNDFQKGDIAEGYSVSREKKESFPLTVTSAQKNPTAFYLCASGGGSTNEKLFFGSGTQLSVL.

The gene calls are TRBV4-3 and TRBJ1-6; 7 nucleotides agree with TRBD1. This CDR3 region has 15 residues. CDR1 and CDR2 from the germline V gene are LGHNA and YSLEER. J lost 14 bases, V lost 0 bases, and 10 bases had no gene match. CDR3 protein: CASSQDGQGDWALHF. CDR3 DNA sequence: TGCGCCAGCAGCCAAGATGGGCAGGGGGATTGGGCCCTCCACTTT.